This TCR beta chain emerged from a study of cytomegalovirus exposure and HLA in healthy donors (TCRdb year 2017). Some background on the complete study: An earlier analysis of some 550 of the donors reported approximately 300 Gb of sequence data and some 120 million unique TCR beta sequences from about 179 million T cells. An early release covering roughly 640 HLA-typed donors comprised about 290 gigabases of sequencing data and around 86 million unique TCR sequences. Of the roughly 390 genotyped donors, 65% to 90% fell in the genetic ancestry cluster associated with self-reported Caucasian donors. The study was designed to test whether signatures of past pathogen exposure could be identified by cataloging public T cell receptors. The study profiled the T cell repertoires of hundreds of subjects by immunosequencing and related them to cytomegalovirus serostatus. Besides the first cohort of roughly 640 subjects, a separate validation cohort made up of over 95 different subjects was used. High-throughput TCR immunosequencing, statistical association of individual TCRs with disease status, and machine learning were combined to predict cytomegalovirus infection status. In a later analysis, previously published TCR beta repertoires from 600 to 850 donors were re-analyzed and high-resolution HLA genotyping was added so that TCR occurrence patterns could be studied. The later analysis used no new phenotypic data to find candidate immune exposures, relying instead on TCR beta sequences and their occurrence across donors. In an earlier analysis of around 540 of the donors, high-throughput TCR beta sequencing was used to judge whether each TCR beta V gene segment behaved as functional or pseudogenic. Alongside the repertoire data, information on donor age, sex, ethnicity and CMV serostatus was compiled. A later genetic analysis used genome-wide SNP genotypes for about 60% of the roughly 700 donors, treating that subset as a discovery cohort. All discovery cohort repertoires had been generated on a single sequencing platform. HLA typing included class I and class II loci at four-digit resolution. The number of typed donors differed by locus: roughly 629-640 for A, B, C, DRB1 and DQB1; 522 for DQA1; around 580 for DPA1; and roughly 490 for DPB1. Because of strong linkage in the cohort, a handful of DR-DQ haplotypes were treated as single units for association and clustering. Across some 400 genotyped donors of the cohort, an average of about 220,000 unique TCR beta nucleotide sequences per donor were sequenced, and roughly a sixth of those sequences were non-productive. Overall study results and their limits: Some IMGT-functional V segments, including TRBV6-2 and TRBV6-3, could not be told apart with the 87-base-pair reads, so those segments were excluded. Because counts were too low, about 15 rarely observed V segments, including chromosome 9 orphons, were left out of the earlier analysis of a few hundred of the donors. Compared with the approximately 600-donor mean, donors in an Asian-associated ancestry cluster had fewer N-insertions in productive TCRs, according to a later genetic analysis. At a false discovery rate of 0.05, a later analysis linked about 17,000 TCR beta sequences to specific HLA alleles. Most CMV-associated TCR beta chains appeared to be HLA-restricted in a later analysis, and the HLA associations seemed to be driven largely by CMV exposure. Sequencing depth was assumed to be roughly uniform across donors in the presence/absence analyses, though that assumption may not hold. According to a later analysis, TCR association rates differed among HLA loci, with DRB1 alleles showing the most associated TCRs and HLA-C alleles showing the fewest. Cytomegalovirus status was reported to be diagnosed by the classifier with high specificity and sensitivity in both the original and validation cohorts. A later analysis reported that several top co-occurrence clusters appeared linked to parvovirus B19, influenza, CMV and Epstein-Barr virus. CMV serostatus was the only immune exposure information available for the cohort. In this cohort, only TCR beta chains were sequenced, and detectable features were limited by the absence of alpha or paired-chain data. An earlier analysis of roughly 570 of the donors showed that most TCR beta V segments appeared in productive rearrangements either about 90% or about 30% of the time, which broadly matched IMGT annotations. In vitro tests confirmed that a few of the cytomegalovirus-associated TCR beta chains recognize cytomegalovirus antigens. An association between a missense DCLRE1C variant and V-gene and J-gene trimming of TCR beta chains was found in a later genetic analysis and replicated in an independent cohort. The study gave a list of under 200 TCR beta chains associated with cytomegalovirus. Because HLA typing was missing for some donors at each locus, association tests included only the typed subset. A further reported finding was that TCR beta sequences accurately predicted the HLA-A and HLA-B alleles for most subjects in the first cohort. Most TCR sequences were seen in very few donors, while some public TCRs were found in many individuals. It was suggested by the authors that the approach could potentially be generalized to other disease states and immunological phenotypes. Linkage disequilibrium might explain the correlated functional status among segregating V segments, but an unknown experimental factor could not be excluded. Compared with equally common non-associated chains, HLA-associated TCR beta chains in a later analysis were more clonally expanded and had lower generation probabilities. Assigning TCR associations to individual alleles was difficult when HLA alleles, especially DR and DQ, strongly co-occurred. A group of highly shared sequence variants was considered likely to be a technical artifact of the sequencing pipeline.

Details on this clone: Its antigen has not been determined. The input lacks base qualities; no much larger clone sits a single base away.

The library was obtained by the immunoSEQ multiplex PCR assay. For the multiplex PCR, a mixture combining 60 forward primers for TCR Vbeta segments and 13 reverse primers for TCR Jbeta segments was used. The CDR3 region of rearranged TCR beta genes was amplified from genomic DNA with a multiplex PCR assay. The Illumina HiSeq System was used to sequence the amplified TCR beta libraries as 87-base-pair reads. Processing in the source paper ran as follows. A later analysis counted around 72 million unique TCR beta chains across the 500 to 850 repertoires, and some 11 million of these chains were shared by at least two donors. Raw reads were error-corrected and collapsed into unique sequences by a nearest-neighbor algorithm in which closely related sequences were merged to remove PCR and sequencing errors. To assign V, D and J gene segments, CDR3 sequences were aligned to IMGT reference sequences. For a sequence to be retained, a match of at least six nucleotides to both a V gene segment and a J gene segment was required. A rearrangement was called productive if the CDR3 had no stop codons and remained in frame with V and J, and every other rearrangement was called non-productive. Following IMGT convention, CDR3 was defined as the stretch from the second conserved V-encoded cysteine to the conserved J-encoded phenylalanine. In an earlier analysis of more than 550 of the donors, sequences lacking an unambiguous match to a single V gene segment were excluded. An earlier analysis of about 590 of the donors classified V segments as functional when productive rearrangements were above 56.7% and as segregating when the standard deviation between donors was above 5%. To diagnose cytomegalovirus status from the catalog of TCR beta chain sequences, a statistical classification framework was built. In a later analysis, V and J genes were assigned by comparing TCR nucleotide sequences against IMGT/GENE-DB human TR gene sequences. Using the TCRdist pipeline, a later analysis assigned CDR3 sequences along with most-parsimonious VDJ recombination scenarios. In a later analysis, each TCR beta chain was defined by its CDR3 amino acid sequence together with its V-gene family, and reads without a unique V-gene family were excluded. A later analysis removed 550 to 650 highly shared, low-generation-probability nucleotide sequences to deal with suspected cross-contamination and a sequencing artifact. For each public chain, a later analysis derived a clonal expansion index from normalized ranks of inferred template counts within each repertoire. In a later analysis, generation probabilities were computed with a VDJ recombination model fitted to out-of-frame rearrangements, and the resulting probabilities were checked against IGoR. A later analysis scored TCR-TCR, TCR-HLA and TCR-CMV co-occurrence with hypergeometric tests, applying a repertoire-size bias correction to TCR pairs. To estimate false discovery rates, a later analysis permuted the HLA or CMV assignments 20 times. In a later analysis, co-occurring TCRs were grouped with DBSCAN, and TCRdist sequence similarity was added when clustering was performed within HLA-allele-positive subsets. Repertoires with fewer than 30,000 or more than 120,000 public chains, plus five repertoires with anomalous nucleotide sharing, were excluded from co-occurrence clustering. TCRdb limited this immuneACCESS table to in-frame rearrangements with V and J called. A share of clones is missing; checked studies link under half to unresolved V genes, and the rest is unexplained. The V and J calls and the clone size are those of that table, but D and trimming were determined from the DNA. The sample yields about 130,000 clones; 80% to 90% were counted once. The ten biggest clones cover around 3% of the sample.

The cohort consisted of 600 to 700 healthy bone marrow donors. At the time of sampling, every cohort member was nominally healthy, though immune exposures that went unrecorded were likely present. The donor was CMV seropositive and belonged to the group of 250 to 350 seropositive cohort members. A peripheral blood sample was collected from each donor, and TCR beta sequencing was performed on peripheral blood mononuclear cells. Genomic DNA extraction from the blood cell samples was performed with the Qiagen DNeasy Blood Extraction Kit. Including cysteine and phenylalanine, the CDR3 has 13 amino acids. Only CDR3 DNA is held: 39 bases, read in frame from base 1. The germline V gene (reference sequence) provides CDR1 SSHAT and CDR2 FNYEAQ. V is clipped by 5 bases and J by 4 bases, and the sequence between their germline boundaries is 9 bases long.

The clonotype comes from a woman aged 18-30 years in good health and CMV-seropositive. This chain is built from TRBV7-7 and TRBJ2-1, with an unclear D gene assignment. Specimen: PBMCs. The DNA sequence is given as TGTGCCAGCAGCCCCCCAGGATACAATGAGCAGTTCTTC. This translates into CASSPPGYNEQFF.